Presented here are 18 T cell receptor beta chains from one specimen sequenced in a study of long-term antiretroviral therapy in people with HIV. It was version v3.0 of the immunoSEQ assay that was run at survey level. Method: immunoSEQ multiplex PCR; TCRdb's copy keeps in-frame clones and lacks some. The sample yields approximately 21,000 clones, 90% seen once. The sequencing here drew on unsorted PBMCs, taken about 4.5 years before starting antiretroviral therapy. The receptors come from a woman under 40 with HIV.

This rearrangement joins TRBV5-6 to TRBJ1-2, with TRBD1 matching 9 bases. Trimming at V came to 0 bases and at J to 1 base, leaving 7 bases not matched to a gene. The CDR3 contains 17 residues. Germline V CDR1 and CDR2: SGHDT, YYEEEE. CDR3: CASSLDRGPMDNYGYTF. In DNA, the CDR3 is TGTGCCAGCAGCTTGGACAGGGGGCCGATGGATAACTATGGCTACACCTTC. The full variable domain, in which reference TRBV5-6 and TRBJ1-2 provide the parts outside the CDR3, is DAGVTQSPTHLIKTRGQQVTLRCSPKSGHDTVSWYQQALGQGPQFIFQYYEEEERQRGNFPDRFSGHQFPNYSSELNVNALLLGDSALYLCASSLDRGPMDNYGYTFGSGTRLTVV.

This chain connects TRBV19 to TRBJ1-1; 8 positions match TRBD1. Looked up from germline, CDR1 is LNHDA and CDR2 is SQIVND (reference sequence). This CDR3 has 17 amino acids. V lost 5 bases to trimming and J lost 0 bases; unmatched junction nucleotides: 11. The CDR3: CASSGGQGLRMNTEAFF. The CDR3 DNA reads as TGTGCCAGTAGTGGAGGACAGGGTCTTCGAATGAACACTGAAGCTTTCTTT.

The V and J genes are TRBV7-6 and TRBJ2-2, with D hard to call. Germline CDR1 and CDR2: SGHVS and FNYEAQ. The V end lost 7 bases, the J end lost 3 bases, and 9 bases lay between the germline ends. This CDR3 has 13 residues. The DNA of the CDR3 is TGTGCCAGCACCTTCGATTACACCGGGGAGCTGTTTTTT. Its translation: CASTFDYTGELFF.

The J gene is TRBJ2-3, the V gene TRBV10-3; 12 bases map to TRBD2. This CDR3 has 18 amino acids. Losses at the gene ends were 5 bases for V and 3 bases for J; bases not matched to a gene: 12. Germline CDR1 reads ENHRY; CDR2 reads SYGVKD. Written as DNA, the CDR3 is TGTGCCATCAGTCCGACTAGCGGGGGCCCCCGTGTTACAGATACGCAGTATTTT. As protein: CAISPTSGGPRVTDTQYF.

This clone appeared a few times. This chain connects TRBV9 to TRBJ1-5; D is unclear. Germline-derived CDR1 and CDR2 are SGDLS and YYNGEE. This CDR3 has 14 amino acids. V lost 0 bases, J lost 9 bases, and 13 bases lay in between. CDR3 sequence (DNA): TGTGCCAGCAGCGTAGGCACACTCGCGGGGCCCCAGCATTTT. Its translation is CASSVGTLAGPQHF. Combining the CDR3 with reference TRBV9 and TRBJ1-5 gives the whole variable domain DSGVTQTPKHLITATGQRVTLRCSPRSGDLSVYWYQQSLDQGLQFLIQYYNGEERAKGNILERFSAQQFPDLHSELNLSSLELGDSALYFCASSVGTLAGPQHFGDGTRLSIL.

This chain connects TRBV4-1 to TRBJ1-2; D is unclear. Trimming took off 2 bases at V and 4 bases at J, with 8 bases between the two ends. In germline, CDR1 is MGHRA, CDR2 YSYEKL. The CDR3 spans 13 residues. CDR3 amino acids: CASSQIGSYGYTF. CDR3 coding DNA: TGCGCCAGCAGCCAAATAGGGTCCTATGGCTACACCTTC.

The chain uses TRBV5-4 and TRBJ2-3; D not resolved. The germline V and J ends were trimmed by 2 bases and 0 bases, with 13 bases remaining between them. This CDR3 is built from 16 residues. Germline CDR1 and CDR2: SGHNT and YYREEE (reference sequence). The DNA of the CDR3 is TGTGCCAGCAGCTTTATGGGCATTATTAGCACAGATACGCAGTATTTT. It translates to CASSFMGIISTDTQYF.

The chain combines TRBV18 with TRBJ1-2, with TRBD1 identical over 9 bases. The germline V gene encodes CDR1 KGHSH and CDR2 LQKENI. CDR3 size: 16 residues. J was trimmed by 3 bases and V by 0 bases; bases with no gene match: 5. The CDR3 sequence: CASSPPTGGADYGYTF. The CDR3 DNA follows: TGTGCCAGCTCACCACCCACAGGGGGCGCGGACTATGGCTACACCTTC.

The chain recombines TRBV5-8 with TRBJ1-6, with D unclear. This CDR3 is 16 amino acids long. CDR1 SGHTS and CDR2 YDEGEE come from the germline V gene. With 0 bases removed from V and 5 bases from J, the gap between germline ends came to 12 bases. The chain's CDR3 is CASSLGRTSNNSPLHF. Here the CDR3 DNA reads TGTGCCAGCAGCTTGGGACGTACATCGAATAATTCACCCCTCCACTTT.

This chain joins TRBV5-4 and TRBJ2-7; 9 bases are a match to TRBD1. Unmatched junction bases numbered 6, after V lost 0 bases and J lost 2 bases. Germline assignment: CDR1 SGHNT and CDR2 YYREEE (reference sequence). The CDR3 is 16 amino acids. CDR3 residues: CASSLGAGTGTYEQYF. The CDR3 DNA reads TGTGCCAGCAGCTTGGGGGCAGGGACAGGGACCTACGAGCAGTACTTC.

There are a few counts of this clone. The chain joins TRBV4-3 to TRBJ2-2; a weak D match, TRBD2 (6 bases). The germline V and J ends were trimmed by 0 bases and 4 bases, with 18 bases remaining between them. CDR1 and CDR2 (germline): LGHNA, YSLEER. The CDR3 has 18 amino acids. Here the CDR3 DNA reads TGCGCCAGCAGCCAAGATAATAGCGGACTCTTGGGCACCGGGGAGCTGTTTTTT. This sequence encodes CASSQDNSGLLGTGELFF.

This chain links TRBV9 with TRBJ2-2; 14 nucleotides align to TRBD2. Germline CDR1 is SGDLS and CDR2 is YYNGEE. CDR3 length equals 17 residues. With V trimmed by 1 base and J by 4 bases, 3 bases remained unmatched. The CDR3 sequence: CASSVSGTSGSTGELFF. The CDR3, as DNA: TGTGCCAGCAGCGTATCCGGGACTAGCGGGAGCACCGGGGAGCTGTTTTTT.

The CDR3 DNA reads as TGTGCCAGCATGACGGATTATAATTCACCCCTCCACTTT. As protein: CASMTDYNSPLHF. The chain combines TRBV6-1 with TRBJ1-6; D is ambiguous. The CDR3 consists of 13 residues. Germline CDR1 and CDR2: MNHNS and SASEGT. The V end was cut by 7 bases, the J end by 4 bases, with 8 bases between.

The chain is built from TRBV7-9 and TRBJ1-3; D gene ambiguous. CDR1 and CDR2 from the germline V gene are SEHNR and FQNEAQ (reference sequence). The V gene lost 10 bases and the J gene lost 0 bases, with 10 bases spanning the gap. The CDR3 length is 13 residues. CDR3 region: CANTKSSGNTIYF. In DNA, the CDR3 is TGTGCCAACACCAAGAGCTCTGGAAACACCATATATTTT.

The CDR3 loop is CASSRSDTEAFF. The CDR3 DNA reads TGCGCCAGCAGCCGCTCGGACACTGAAGCTTTCTTT. The chain uses TRBV4-1 and TRBJ1-1; D uncertain. The CDR3 length is 12 residues. Germline assignment: CDR1 MGHRA and CDR2 YSYEKL. V was clipped by 4 bases and J by 3 bases, with 6 bases between them.

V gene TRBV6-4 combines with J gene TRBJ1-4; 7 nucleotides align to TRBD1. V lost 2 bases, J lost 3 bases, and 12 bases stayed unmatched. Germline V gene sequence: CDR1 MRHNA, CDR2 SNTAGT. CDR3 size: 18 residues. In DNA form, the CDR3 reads TGTGCCAGCAGTGACGTCACAGGGGAAGTATCAGCTAATGAAAAACTGTTTTTT. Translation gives CASSDVTGEVSANEKLFF.

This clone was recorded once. The CDR3 region is CASSLVGSNNEKLFF. In DNA form, the CDR3 reads TGTGCCAGCAGCTTAGTTGGCAGCAATAATGAAAAACTGTTTTTT. V is TRBV7-2 and J is TRBJ1-4, with no clear D. This CDR3 has 15 residues. Trimming left V 1 base short and J 4 bases short, with 10 bases between. The germline CDR1 and CDR2 sequences are SGHTA and FQGNSA.

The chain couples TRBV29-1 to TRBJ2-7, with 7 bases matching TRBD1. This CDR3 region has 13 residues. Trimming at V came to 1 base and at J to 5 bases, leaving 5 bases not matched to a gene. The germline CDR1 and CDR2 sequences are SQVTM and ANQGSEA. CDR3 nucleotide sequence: TGCAGCGTTGAAGGACAGGGTAGAGACGAGCAGTACTTC. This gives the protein CSVEGQGRDEQYF.